Shown below are 15 T cell receptor beta chains from a single sample sequenced in a study of CD8 T cell repertoires and HIV-1 epitope variants. Clones were read by immunoSEQ multiplex PCR, and TCRdb kept only the in-frame ones, dropping some. The repertoire holds 4,500 to 7,000 clones, with around two thirds as singletons. Their specific antigens are unknown. Material: cultured CD8+ T cells derived from PBMCs. The receptors come from a male donor with HIV.

This chain uses TRBV20-1 with TRBJ1-1, with D possibly matching TRBD1 (5 bases). The germline CDR1 and CDR2 sequences are DFQATT and SNEGSKA (reference sequence). The CDR3 totals 9 residues. V lost 7 bases and J 11 bases, leaving 11 bases between the germline ends. The CDR3 spells CSVGVGAFF. The CDR3 DNA is TGCAGTGTGGGGGTCGGGGCTTTCTTT.

The chain joins TRBV4-3 to TRBJ2-2; weak D call: TRBD1 (8 bases). CDR1 and CDR2 (germline): LGHNA, YSLEER. V lost 0 bases, J lost 2 bases, and 13 bases lay in between. CDR3 size: 17 residues. DNA for the CDR3: TGCGCCAGCAGCCAAGAAACAGGGGGGGGTAACACCGGGGAGCTGTTTTTT. Translation: CASSQETGGGNTGELFF.

This clone was detected only once. CDR3: CASSRGTSGDYEQYF. DNA of the CDR3: TGTGCCAGCAGCAGGGGGACTAGCGGGGACTACGAGCAGTACTTC. The rearrangement uses TRBV5-6 and TRBJ2-7; 13 positions agree with TRBD2. This CDR3 is 15 amino acids long. CDR1 SGHDT and CDR2 YYEEEE come from the germline V gene. Unmatched junction bases numbered 4, after V lost 4 bases and J lost 3 bases. The full variable domain, with the rest looked up from reference TRBV5-6 and TRBJ2-7, is DAGVTQSPTHLIKTRGQQVTLRCSPKSGHDTVSWYQQALGQGPQFIFQYYEEEERQRGNFPDRFSGHQFPNYSSELNVNALLLGDSALYLCASSRGTSGDYEQYFGPGTRLTVT.

Written as DNA, the CDR3 is TGTGCCAGCAGTTCCACGACAACCACACAGGGGGCGAAGGGCGAGACCCAGTACTTC. Translating it yields CASSSTTTTQGAKGETQYF. The chain recombines TRBV27 with TRBJ2-5, with 9 positions matching TRBD1. Trimming took 4 bases from V and 5 from J; bases not matched to a gene: 20. The CDR3 totals 19 residues. Germline V gives CDR1 MNHEY, CDR2 SMNVEV (reference sequence).

The rearrangement links TRBV27 to TRBJ2-2, with 7 bases matching TRBD1. This CDR3 has 14 amino acids. With 3 bases clipped from V and 3 bases from J, the junction kept 1 base outside the gene matches. CDR1 and CDR2 from the germline V gene are MNHEY and SMNVEV (reference sequence). The CDR3 region is CASSFTGDTGELFF. The CDR3 bases are TGTGCCAGCAGTTTCACAGGGGACACCGGGGAGCTGTTTTTT.

This chain joins TRBV27 and TRBJ1-4, with D possibly being TRBD1 (5 bases). Per germline, CDR1 MNHEY and CDR2 SMNVEV (reference sequence). This CDR3 has 15 residues. V lost 3 bases and J 8 bases, leaving 16 bases between the germline ends. CDR3 coding DNA: TGTGCCAGCAGTTTTGTCACTGGGGGAGTCGAAAAACTGTTTTTT. This sequence encodes CASSFVTGGVEKLFF.

This clone was counted a few times. The rearrangement uses TRBV19 and TRBJ2-7, with TRBD2 identical over 8 bases. The length of the CDR3 is 14 residues. The V gene's germline CDR1 is LNHDA and CDR2 SQIVND (reference sequence). Trimming at V came to 5 bases and at J to 4 bases, leaving 7 bases not matched to a gene. This chain's CDR3 is CASSFASGSYEQYF. In DNA, the CDR3 is TGTGCCAGTAGTTTTGCGAGCGGGAGTTACGAGCAGTACTTC.

This clone is termed large. The V call is TRBV7-2, the J call TRBJ2-1; D call uncertain. Trimming shortened V by 1 base and J by 9 bases, and 10 bases separated the two germline ends. Germline V gene lookup returns CDR1 SGHTA and CDR2 FQGNSA. The length of the CDR3 is 13 residues. CDR3 bases: TGTGCCAGCAGCTTAGACGGTGCCAGTGAGCAGTTCTTC. This encodes CASSLDGASEQFF. Supplemented by reference TRBV7-2 and TRBJ2-1, the full variable domain reads GAGVSQSPSNKVTEKGKDVELRCDPISGHTALYWYRQSLGQGLEFLIYFQGNSAPDKSGLPSDRFSAERTGGSVSTLTIQRTQQEDSAVYLCASSLDGASEQFFGPGTRLTVL.

This clone showed up just a few times. The chain is built from TRBV7-9 and TRBJ2-7; D is uncertain. Trimming pared 3 bases from V and 3 bases from J, leaving 12 bases between. This CDR3 comprises 14 residues. CDR1 is SEHNR, CDR2 FQNEAQ, per germline (reference sequence). CDR3 sequence reads: CASSFLGGDYEQYF. CDR3 bases: TGTGCCAGCAGCTTTCTGGGCGGAGACTACGAGCAGTACTTC.

This clone occurred a few times. The J gene is TRBJ2-7, the V gene TRBV28, with 7 bases that match TRBD2. The CDR3 runs 14 residues. Germline CDR1 MDHEN, CDR2 SYDVKM. V shed 3 bases and J 6 bases; nucleotides not matched to a gene: 8. The CDR3 region has the DNA TGTGCCAGCAGTTTGGAGCGGGGTGGGGTCGAGCAGTACTTC. It yields the protein CASSLERGGVEQYF.

In this sample, this clone turned up a few times. The chain carries TRBV4-2 and TRBJ2-7, with 9 positions matching TRBD1. The V segment lost 0 bases and the J segment 5 bases; nucleotides outside the gene matches: 2. The CDR3 is made up of 14 amino acids. Germline CDR1 is LGHNA and CDR2 is YNFKEQ. The CDR3 here is CASSQEDRGNEQYF. CDR3 in DNA: TGTGCCAGCAGCCAAGAGGACAGGGGCAACGAGCAGTACTTC.

This clone occurred a few times. The rearrangement links TRBV7-9 to TRBJ2-7, with D tentatively TRBD2 (5 bases). The germline V gene has CDR1 SEHNR and CDR2 FQNEAQ (reference sequence). The CDR3 loop spans 12 amino acids. V was shortened by 1 base and J by 5 bases, with 6 bases between the two germline ends. CDR3: CASSLGRNEQYF. DNA of the CDR3: TGTGCCAGCAGCTTAGGGAGGAACGAGCAGTACTTC. The entire variable domain, with the rest obtained from reference TRBV7-9 and TRBJ2-7, is as follows: DTGVSQNPRHKITKRGQNVTFRCDPISEHNRLYWYRQTLGQGPEFLTYFQNEAQLEKSRLLSDRFSAERPKGSFSTLEIQRTEQGDSAMYLCASSLGRNEQYFGPGTRLTVT.

J is TRBJ1-2 and V is TRBV29-1; D is unresolved. V lost 3 bases, J lost 7 bases, and 21 bases lay in between. CDR1 and CDR2 (germline): SQVTM, ANQGSEA. The CDR3 extends over 15 amino acids. CDR3 in amino acids: CSVELYSRMSRGYTF. CDR3 sequence (DNA): TGCAGCGTTGAGCTCTACAGCCGAATGTCTCGTGGCTACACCTTC.

V gene TRBV5-1 combines with J gene TRBJ2-3; 15 bases are a match to TRBD2. CDR1 and CDR2 from the germline V gene are SGHRS and YFSETQ. This CDR3 is 19 amino acids long. V lost 3 bases, J lost 6 bases, and 14 bases stayed unmatched. The CDR3 reads CASSSNPGTSGRSADTQYF. For the CDR3, the DNA is TGCGCCAGCAGCTCAAATCCCGGGACTAGCGGGAGGTCCGCGGATACGCAGTATTTT.

The rearrangement uses TRBV27 and TRBJ2-7; no clear D gene. This CDR3 comprises 16 residues. The V and J ends lost 6 bases and 0 bases respectively, with 18 bases between them. Germline V gene lookup returns CDR1 MNHEY and CDR2 SMNVEV (reference sequence). CDR3 protein: CASRGTTTLGSYEQYF. The CDR3 nucleotides read TGTGCCAGCAGGGGTACAACGACCCTCGGCTCCTACGAGCAGTACTTC.